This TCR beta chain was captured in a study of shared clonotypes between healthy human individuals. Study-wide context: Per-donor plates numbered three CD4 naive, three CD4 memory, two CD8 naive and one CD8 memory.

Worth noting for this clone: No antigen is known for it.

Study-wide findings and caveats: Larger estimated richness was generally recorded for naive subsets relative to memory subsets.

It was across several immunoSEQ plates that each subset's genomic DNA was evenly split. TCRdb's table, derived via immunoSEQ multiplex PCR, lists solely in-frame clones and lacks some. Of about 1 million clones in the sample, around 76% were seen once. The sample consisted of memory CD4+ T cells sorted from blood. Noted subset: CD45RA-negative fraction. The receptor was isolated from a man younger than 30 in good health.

The chain's CDR3 is CAITQGAADTQYF. CDR3 nucleotide sequence: TGTGCCATCACACAGGGGGCTGCAGATACGCAGTATTTT. The rearrangement joins TRBV10-3 to TRBJ2-3; TRBD1 aligns across 9 bases. The CDR3 length is 13 residues. V shed 7 bases and J 4 bases; nucleotides not matched to a gene: 3. Germline CDR1 ENHRY, CDR2 SYGVKD.